Shown below are 27 T cell receptor beta chains from a single sample sequenced in a study of T cell responses to AZD1222 COVID-19 vaccine. The data were produced by immunoSEQ multiplex PCR, yet TCRdb's version contains in-frame clones alone and is incomplete. The table records 100,000 to 150,000 clones, around 86% of them present only once. The sample here was peripheral blood, taken on day 0 of AZD1222 vaccination. The origin of the receptors is an adult in good health.

The chain joins TRBV29-1 to TRBJ1-3; D remains unclear. The V gene lost 6 bases and the J gene lost 0 bases, with 9 bases spanning the gap. Germline V CDR1 and CDR2: SQVTM, ANQGSEA. This CDR3 is 13 amino acids long. Here the CDR3 reads CSVAVYSGNTIYF. For the CDR3, the DNA is TGCAGCGTCGCAGTTTACTCTGGAAACACCATATATTTT.

The V gene is TRBV5-1, the J gene TRBJ1-3; D remains ambiguous. This CDR3 contains 17 residues. Trimming left V 0 bases short and J 0 bases short, with 13 bases between. CDR1 and CDR2 from the germline V gene are SGHRS and YFSETQ. The CDR3 nucleotides are TGCGCCAGCAGCTTGGACGCGGGGTCCAGCTCTGGAAACACCATATATTTT. Translated: CASSLDAGSSSGNTIYF.

This chain connects TRBV28 to TRBJ2-7; 7 positions agree with TRBD1. V lost 6 bases and J lost 2; bases outside the gene matches: 10. The CDR3 is made up of 15 amino acids. From germline, CDR1 is MDHEN and CDR2 SYDVKM. The CDR3 DNA reads TGTGCCAGCAGCCAAACAGGGGCCGGGACCTACGAGCAGTACTTC. Its protein is CASSQTGAGTYEQYF. Supplemented by reference TRBV28 and TRBJ2-7, the full variable domain reads DVKVTQSSRYLVKRTGEKVFLECVQDMDHENMFWYRQDPGLGLRLIYFSYDVKMKEKGDIPEGYSVSREKKERFSLILESASTNQTSMYLCASSQTGAGTYEQYFGPGTRLTVT.

This clone was picked up a small number of times. Its ends do not fully match the called genes, so a read error is possible. The chain is built from TRBV5-1 and TRBJ2-7, with 9 bases that match TRBD2. Germline V lookup: CDR1 SGHRS, CDR2 YFSETQ. CDR3 length equals 13 residues. The CDR3 coding sequence is TGCGCCAGCAGCTTGGGATTAGCGGGGGCGAAGGACTTC. Its translation: CASSLGLAGAKDF.

V is TRBV11-3 and J is TRBJ2-7; 7 bases are shared with TRBD1. This CDR3 has 13 residues. CDR1 SGHNT and CDR2 YENEEA come from the germline V gene. The trim removed 5 bases at V and 3 bases at J, leaving 4 bases unmatched. The CDR3 reads CASSRGQNYEQYF. CDR3 nucleotides: TGTGCCAGCAGCCGGGGACAGAACTACGAGCAGTACTTC.

The genes are TRBV7-6 and TRBJ1-1; possible D gene TRBD1, 5 bases. Trimming removed 4 bases from V and 6 bases from J, with 9 bases in between. This CDR3 is 12 amino acids long. Germline-derived CDR1 and CDR2 are SGHVS and FNYEAQ. This CDR3 is CASSSRQSEAFF. The CDR3 region has the DNA TGTGCCAGCAGCTCTCGACAGTCTGAAGCTTTCTTT. The complete variable domain, with remaining parts taken from reference TRBV7-6 and TRBJ1-1, reads GAGVSQSPRYKVTKRGQDVALRCDPISGHVSLYWYRQALGQGPEFLTYFNYEAQQDKSGLPNDRFSAERPEGSISTLTIQRTEQRDSAMYRCASSSRQSEAFFGQGTRLTVV.

CDR3 sequence (DNA): TGCGCCAGCAGCTTGTTTACAGGGGACCAAGAGACCCAGTACTTC. Translation: CASSLFTGDQETQYF. The chain couples TRBV5-1 to TRBJ2-5; 7 nucleotides match TRBD1. Trimming cost V 1 base and J 0 bases; bases outside gene matches: 3. The CDR3 is made up of 15 amino acids. The germline V gene encodes CDR1 SGHRS and CDR2 YFSETQ. Using reference TRBV5-1 and TRBJ2-5 for the parts outside the CDR3, the full variable domain is KAGVTQTPRYLIKTRGQQVTLSCSPISGHRSVSWYQQTPGQGLQFLFEYFSETQRNKGNFPGRFSGRQFSNSRSEMNVSTLELGDSALYLCASSLFTGDQETQYFGPGTRLLVL.

V is TRBV12-3 or TRBV12-4 and J is TRBJ2-1, with D possibly being TRBD2 (6 bases). V shed 6 bases and J shed 8 bases, with 14 bases lying between them. The CDR3 length is 13 residues. CDR3 coding DNA: TGTGCCAGCAGCCTAGGGACTGGGGATGAGCAGTTCTTC. Translating gives CASSLGTGDEQFF.

The rearrangement links TRBV21-1 to TRBJ2-2; TRBD2 is taken as the D call from the table, unchecked against the DNA. TRBV21-1 is listed as a pseudogene. The length of the CDR3 is 22 residues. CDR3 bases: TGTGCCAGCAGCAAAAGTAGGCCCGAACCACTAGCGGGGGGCACGAACACCGGGGAGCTGTTTTTT. This sequence encodes CASSKSRPEPLAGGTNTGELFF.

In this sample, this clone turned up once. The V call is TRBV3-1 (or the pseudogene TRBV3-2), the J call TRBJ1-6; 9 nucleotides line up with TRBD1. This CDR3 region has 15 residues. CDR1 is LGHDT, CDR2 YNNKEL, per germline (reference sequence). The V gene end was trimmed by 3 bases and the J gene end by 7 bases; junction bases not matched to a gene: 4. DNA of the CDR3: TGTGCCAGCAGCCAGACAGGGGGAGTCAATTCACCCCTCCACTTT. Protein: CASSQTGGVNSPLHF.

V gene TRBV21-1 combines with J gene TRBJ1-1; TRBD1 was called by the table and not checked on the DNA. TRBV21-1 is marked as a pseudogene. There are 15 residues in the CDR3. The CDR3 coding sequence is TGTGCCAGCAGCTCCCTGCAGAACAGGAACACTGAAGCTTTCTTT. Translated: CASSSLQNRNTEAFF.

This chain connects TRBV10-3 to TRBJ2-3; tentative D call: TRBD2 (6 bases). Germline V gene sequence: CDR1 ENHRY, CDR2 SYGVKD. CDR3 length: 15 amino acids. V was pared by 6 bases and J by 4 bases, with 17 bases between. For the CDR3, the DNA is TGTGCCATCAGCGTCGGCGGGAACGCAGCAGATACGCAGTATTTT. Translation: CAISVGGNAADTQYF.

The genes are TRBV30 and TRBJ2-5; the match to TRBD1 covers 7 bases. Unmatched junction bases numbered 10, after V lost 4 bases and J lost 5 bases. The CDR3 length is 14 residues. Germline V gene sequence: CDR1 GTSNPN, CDR2 SVGIG (reference sequence). The CDR3 reads CAWMTGFNGETQYF. As DNA, the CDR3 is TGTGCCTGGATGACAGGGTTTAATGGGGAGACCCAGTACTTC.

The chain carries TRBV29-1 and TRBJ2-1; TRBD1 aligns across 12 bases. Germline-derived CDR1 and CDR2 are SQVTM and ANQGSEA. The CDR3 sequence is 14 residues long. V was clipped by 3 bases and J by 8 bases; unmatched bases: 5. Here the CDR3 DNA reads TGCAGCGTTGACCGGGACAGGGGGCTAGATGAGCAGTTCTTC. It codes for CSVDRDRGLDEQFF.

The chain joins TRBV5-1 to TRBJ2-3; 8 bases map to TRBD2. The germline gives CDR1 SGHRS, CDR2 YFSETQ. This CDR3 has 16 amino acids. Trimming took 0 bases from V and 0 from J; bases not matched to a gene: 3. CDR3 protein: CASSLDASGSTDTQYF. CDR3 nucleotide sequence: TGCGCCAGCAGCTTGGATGCTAGCGGGAGCACAGATACGCAGTATTTT.

The chain links TRBV10-3 to TRBJ1-1, with D uncertain. V was cut by 3 bases and J by 8 bases, with 13 bases left in between. This CDR3 is 13 amino acids long. Germline V gene sequence: CDR1 ENHRY, CDR2 SYGVKD. In DNA form, the CDR3 reads TGTGCCATCAGTGATGTTAACAGAAAGGAAGCTTTCTTT. Its protein is CAISDVNRKEAFF.

The J gene is TRBJ1-2, the V gene TRBV27, with TRBD1 matching 8 bases. Germline lookup yields CDR1 MNHEY and CDR2 SMNVEV (reference sequence). The CDR3 totals 15 residues. The V segment lost 3 bases and the J segment 0 bases; nucleotides outside the gene matches: 3. CDR3 nucleotides: TGTGCCAGCAGTTTCGGGGACAGGTCTAACTATGGCTACACCTTC. Amino acid sequence: CASSFGDRSNYGYTF.

The rearrangement uses TRBV2 and TRBJ2-7; D assignment may be TRBD1 or TRBD2 (5 bases each). V shed 6 bases and J shed 4 bases, with 16 bases lying between them. Germline CDR1 SNHLY, CDR2 FYNNEI. The CDR3 totals 14 residues. CDR3 sequence: CASSGVRDGYEQYF. The CDR3 nucleotides are TGTGCCAGCAGCGGGGTCAGGGACGGTTACGAGCAGTACTTC.

The CDR3 spells CASSRGLGESADTQYF. The CDR3 bases are TGTGCCAGCAGTCGAGGACTAGGTGAGAGTGCAGATACGCAGTATTTT. The chain carries TRBV6-6 and TRBJ2-3; 7 bases match TRBD2. Unmatched junction bases numbered 12, after V lost 5 bases and J lost 4 bases. The CDR3 runs 16 residues. CDR1 MNHNY and CDR2 SVGAGI come from the germline V gene (reference sequence).

The genes are TRBV10-3 and TRBJ1-3; perhaps TRBD1 as D (5 bases). V was clipped by 7 bases and J by 8 bases, with 15 bases between them. The germline gives CDR1 ENHRY, CDR2 SYGVKD. This CDR3 comprises 13 residues. CDR3 DNA sequence: TGTGCCATCAAGGGGACGGGATCAGACACCATATATTTT. This sequence encodes CAIKGTGSDTIYF.

The rearrangement uses TRBV6-5 and TRBJ2-7; TRBD1 is a possible D gene (6 bases). V was cut by 2 bases and J by 7 bases, with 18 bases left in between. CDR3 length: 15 residues. Germline V gene sequence: CDR1 MNHEY, CDR2 SVGAGI. CDR3 loop: CASSYTGTVNGEQYF. The CDR3 nucleotides read TGTGCCAGCAGTTACACAGGGACCGTCAACGGGGAGCAGTACTTC.

In DNA form, the CDR3 reads TGTGCCAGCAGCAAAGGGCTGGGAAGAACCGGGGAGCTGTTTTTT. Its protein is CASSKGLGRTGELFF. This chain joins TRBV21-1 and TRBJ2-2. TRBV21-1 is termed a pseudogene. The CDR3 length is 15 residues.

The chain carries TRBV25-1 and TRBJ2-7, with 10 bases lining up with TRBD1. The CDR3 totals 15 residues. Germline values: CDR1 MGHDK, CDR2 SYGVNS. The V and J ends lost 6 bases and 5 bases, in that order; junction bases with no gene match: 10. CDR3 coding DNA: TGTGCCAGCAGCAAGGGGGACAGGGGTTTCCACGAGCAGTACTTC. Its translation is CASSKGDRGFHEQYF.

The chain carries TRBV9 and TRBJ2-4; the match to TRBD2 covers 14 bases. The length of the CDR3 is 18 residues. V lost 3 bases, J lost 2 bases, and 7 bases stayed unmatched. From germline, CDR1 is SGDLS and CDR2 YYNGEE. CDR3 protein: CASSAGTSGSSSKNIQYF. In DNA, the CDR3 is TGTGCCAGCAGCGCCGGGACTAGCGGGAGTTCATCCAAAAACATTCAGTACTTC.

This chain links TRBV27 with TRBJ2-7; 7 bases align to TRBD1. Germline trimming cut 4 bases from V and 2 bases from J; bases unmatched to any gene: 5. Per germline, CDR1 MNHEY and CDR2 SMNVEV (reference sequence). The length of the CDR3 is 14 residues. DNA of the CDR3: TGTGCCAGCAGTTCCGACAGGGTAGCCTACGAGCAGTACTTC. Encoded protein: CASSSDRVAYEQYF.

V is TRBV9 and J is TRBJ1-2; D gene ambiguous. The CDR3 has 11 residues. The V gene lost 0 bases and the J gene lost 7 bases, with 4 bases spanning the gap. Germline lookup yields CDR1 SGDLS and CDR2 YYNGEE. This CDR3 is CASSVGGGYTF. In DNA, the CDR3 is TGTGCCAGCAGCGTAGGGGGTGGCTACACCTTC.

This clone is a singleton in its sample. This rearrangement joins TRBV5-1 to TRBJ1-4; 11 nucleotides line up with TRBD1. The germline CDR1 and CDR2 sequences are SGHRS and YFSETQ. Germline trimming cut 5 bases from V and 8 bases from J; bases unmatched to any gene: 5. This CDR3 comprises 14 residues. In nucleotides, the CDR3 is TGCGCCAGCAGGATCGGGACAGGGGGAGAAAAACTGTTTTTT. Translated: CASRIGTGGEKLFF. Full variable domain (remainder filled in from reference TRBV5-1 and TRBJ1-4): KAGVTQTPRYLIKTRGQQVTLSCSPISGHRSVSWYQQTPGQGLQFLFEYFSETQRNKGNFPGRFSGRQFSNSRSEMNVSTLELGDSALYLCASRIGTGGEKLFFGSGTQLSVL.